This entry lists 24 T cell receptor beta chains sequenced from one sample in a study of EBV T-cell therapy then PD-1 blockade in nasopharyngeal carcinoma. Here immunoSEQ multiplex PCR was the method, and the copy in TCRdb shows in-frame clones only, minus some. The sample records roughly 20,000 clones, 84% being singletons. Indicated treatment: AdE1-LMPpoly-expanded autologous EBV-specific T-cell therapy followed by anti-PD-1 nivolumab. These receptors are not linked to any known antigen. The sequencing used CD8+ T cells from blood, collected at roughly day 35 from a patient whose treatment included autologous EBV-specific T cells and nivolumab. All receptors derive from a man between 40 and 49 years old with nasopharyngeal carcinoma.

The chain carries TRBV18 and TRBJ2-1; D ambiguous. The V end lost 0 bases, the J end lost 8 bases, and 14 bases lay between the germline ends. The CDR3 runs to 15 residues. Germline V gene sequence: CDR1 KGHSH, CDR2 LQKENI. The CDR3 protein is CASSPPKGNGDEQFF. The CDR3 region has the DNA TGTGCCAGCTCACCACCGAAAGGGAATGGCGATGAGCAGTTCTTC. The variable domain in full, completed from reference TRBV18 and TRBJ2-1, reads NAGVMQNPRHLVRRRGQEARLRCSPMKGHSHVYWYRQLPEEGLKFMVYLQKENIIDESGMPKERFSAEFPKEGPSILRIQQVVRGDSAAYFCASSPPKGNGDEQFFGPGTRLTVL.

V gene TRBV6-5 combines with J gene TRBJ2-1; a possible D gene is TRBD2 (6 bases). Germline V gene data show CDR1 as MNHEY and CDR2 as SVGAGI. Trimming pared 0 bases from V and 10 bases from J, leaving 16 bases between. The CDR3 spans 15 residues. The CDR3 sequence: CASSYSGLLQGEQFF. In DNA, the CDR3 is TGTGCCAGCAGTTACTCGGGACTCCTCCAAGGGGAGCAGTTCTTC.

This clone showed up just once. The CDR3 coding sequence is TGTGCCAGCGGCGGCGGGGGGGCGGGCAATGAGCAGTTCTTC. This encodes CASGGGGAGNEQFF. The genes are TRBV6-5 and TRBJ2-1; 9 nucleotides match TRBD2. Germline CDR1 is MNHEY and CDR2 is SVGAGI. Unmatched junction bases numbered 8, after V lost 8 bases and J lost 6 bases. The CDR3 extends over 14 amino acids.

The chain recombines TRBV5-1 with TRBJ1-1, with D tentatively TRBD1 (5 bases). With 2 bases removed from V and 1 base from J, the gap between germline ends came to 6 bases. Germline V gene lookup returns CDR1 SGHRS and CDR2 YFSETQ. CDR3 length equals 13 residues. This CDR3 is CASSFGGNTEAFF. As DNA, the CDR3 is TGCGCCAGCAGCTTTGGGGGGAACACTGAAGCTTTCTTT.

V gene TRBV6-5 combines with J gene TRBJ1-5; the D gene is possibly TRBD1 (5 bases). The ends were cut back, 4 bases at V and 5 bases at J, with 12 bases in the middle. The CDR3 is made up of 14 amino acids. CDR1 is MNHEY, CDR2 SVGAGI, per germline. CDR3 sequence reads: CASSSGRADQPQHF. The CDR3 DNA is TGTGCCAGCAGTTCTGGCAGGGCGGATCAGCCCCAGCATTTT.

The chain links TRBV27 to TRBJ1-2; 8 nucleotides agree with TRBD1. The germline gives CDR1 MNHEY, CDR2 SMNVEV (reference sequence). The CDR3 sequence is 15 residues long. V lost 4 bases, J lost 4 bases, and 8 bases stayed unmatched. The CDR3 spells CASSSSATGAYGYTF. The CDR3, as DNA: TGTGCCAGCAGTTCAAGCGCGACAGGGGCCTATGGCTACACCTTC.

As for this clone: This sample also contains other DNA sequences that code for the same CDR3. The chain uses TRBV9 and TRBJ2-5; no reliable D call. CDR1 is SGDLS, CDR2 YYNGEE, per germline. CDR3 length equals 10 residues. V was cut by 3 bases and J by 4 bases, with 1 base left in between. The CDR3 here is CASSGETQYF. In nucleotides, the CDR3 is TGTGCCAGCAGCGGAGAGACCCAGTACTTC.

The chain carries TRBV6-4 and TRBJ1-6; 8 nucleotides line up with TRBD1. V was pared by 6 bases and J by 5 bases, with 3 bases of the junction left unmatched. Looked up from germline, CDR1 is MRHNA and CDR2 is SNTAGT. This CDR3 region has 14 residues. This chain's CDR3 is CASRTGADNSPLHF. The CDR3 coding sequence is TGTGCCAGCAGGACAGGGGCCGATAATTCACCCCTCCACTTT.

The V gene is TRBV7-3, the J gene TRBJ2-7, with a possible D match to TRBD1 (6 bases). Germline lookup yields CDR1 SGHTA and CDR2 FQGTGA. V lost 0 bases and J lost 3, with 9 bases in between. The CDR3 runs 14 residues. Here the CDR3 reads CASSLTHRDYEQYF. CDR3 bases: TGTGCCAGCAGCTTAACCCACAGGGACTACGAGCAGTACTTC. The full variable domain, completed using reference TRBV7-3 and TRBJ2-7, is GAGVSQTPSNKVTEKGKYVELRCDPISGHTALYWYRQSLGQGPEFLIYFQGTGAADDSGLPNDRFFAVRPEGSVSTLKIQRTERGDSAVYLCASSLTHRDYEQYFGPGTRLTVT.

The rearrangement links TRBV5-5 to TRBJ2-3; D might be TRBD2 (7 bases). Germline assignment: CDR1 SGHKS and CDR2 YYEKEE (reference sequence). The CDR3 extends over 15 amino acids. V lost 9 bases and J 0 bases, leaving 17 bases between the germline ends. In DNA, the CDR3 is TGTGCCACCGCGGAGACGGGGGGCAGCACAGATACGCAGTATTTT. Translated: CATAETGGSTDTQYF. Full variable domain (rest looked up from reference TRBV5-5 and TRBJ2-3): DAGVTQSPTHLIKTRGQQVTLRCSPISGHKSVSWYQQVLGQGPQFIFQYYEKEERGRGNFPDRFSARQFPNYSSELNVNALLLGDSALYLCATAETGGSTDTQYFGPGTRLTVL.

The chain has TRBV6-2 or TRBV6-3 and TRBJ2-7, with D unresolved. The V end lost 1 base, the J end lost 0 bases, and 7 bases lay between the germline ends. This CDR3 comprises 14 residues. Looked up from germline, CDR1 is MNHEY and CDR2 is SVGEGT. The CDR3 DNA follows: TGTGCCAGCAGTTACTTGGCCAGCTCCTACGAGCAGTACTTC. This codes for CASSYLASSYEQYF.

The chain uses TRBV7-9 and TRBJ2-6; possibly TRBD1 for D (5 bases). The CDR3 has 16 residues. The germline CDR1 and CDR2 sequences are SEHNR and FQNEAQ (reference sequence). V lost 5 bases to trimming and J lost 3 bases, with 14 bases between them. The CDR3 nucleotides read TGTGCCAGCAGCCCCCGTGTAGGGGTTGGGGCCAACGTCCTGACTTTC. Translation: CASSPRVGVGANVLTF.

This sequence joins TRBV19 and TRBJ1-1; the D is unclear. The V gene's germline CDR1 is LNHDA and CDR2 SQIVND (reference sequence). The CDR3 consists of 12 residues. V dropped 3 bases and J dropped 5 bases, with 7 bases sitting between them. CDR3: CASSIRVTEAFF. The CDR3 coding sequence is TGTGCCAGTAGTATTCGGGTGACTGAAGCTTTCTTT.

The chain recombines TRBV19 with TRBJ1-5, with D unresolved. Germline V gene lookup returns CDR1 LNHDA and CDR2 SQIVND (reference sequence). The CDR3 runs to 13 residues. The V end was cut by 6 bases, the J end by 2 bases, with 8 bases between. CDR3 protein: CASRLSGNQPQHF. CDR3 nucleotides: TGTGCCAGTAGATTGTCGGGCAATCAGCCCCAGCATTTT.

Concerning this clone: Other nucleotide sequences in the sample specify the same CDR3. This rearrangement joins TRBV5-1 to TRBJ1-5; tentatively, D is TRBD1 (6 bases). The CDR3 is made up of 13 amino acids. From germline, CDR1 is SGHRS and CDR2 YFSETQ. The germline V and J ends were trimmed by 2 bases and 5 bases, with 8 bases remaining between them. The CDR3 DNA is TGCGCCAGCAGCTTCGAGGGGGATCAGCCCCAGCATTTT. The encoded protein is CASSFEGDQPQHF.

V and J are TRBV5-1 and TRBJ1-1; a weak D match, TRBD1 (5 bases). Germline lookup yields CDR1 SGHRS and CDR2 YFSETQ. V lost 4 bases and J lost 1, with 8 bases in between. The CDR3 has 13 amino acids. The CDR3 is CASSQTENTEAFF. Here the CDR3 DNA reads TGCGCCAGCAGCCAGACAGAGAACACTGAAGCTTTCTTT.

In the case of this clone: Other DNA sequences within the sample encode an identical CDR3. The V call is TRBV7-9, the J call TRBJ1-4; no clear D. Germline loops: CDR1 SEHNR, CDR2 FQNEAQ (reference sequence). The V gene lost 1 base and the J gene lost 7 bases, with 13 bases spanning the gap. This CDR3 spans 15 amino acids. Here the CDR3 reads CASSLGAVIGEKLFF. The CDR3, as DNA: TGTGCCAGCAGCTTAGGGGCGGTAATAGGTGAAAAACTGTTTTTT.

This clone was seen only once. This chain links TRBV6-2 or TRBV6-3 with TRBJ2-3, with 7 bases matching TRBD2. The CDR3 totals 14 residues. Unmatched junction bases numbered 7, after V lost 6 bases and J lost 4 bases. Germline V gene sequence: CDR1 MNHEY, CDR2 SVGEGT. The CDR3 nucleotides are TGTGCCAGCAGCCCCCGGGGGAGGGCAGATACGCAGTATTTT. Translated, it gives CASSPRGRADTQYF.

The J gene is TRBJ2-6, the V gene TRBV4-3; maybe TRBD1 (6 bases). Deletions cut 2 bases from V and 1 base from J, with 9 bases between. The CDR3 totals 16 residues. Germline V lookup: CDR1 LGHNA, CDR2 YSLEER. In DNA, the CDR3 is TGCGCCAGCAGCCAACCACAGGGATCTGGGGCCAACGTCCTGACTTTC. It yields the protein CASSQPQGSGANVLTF.

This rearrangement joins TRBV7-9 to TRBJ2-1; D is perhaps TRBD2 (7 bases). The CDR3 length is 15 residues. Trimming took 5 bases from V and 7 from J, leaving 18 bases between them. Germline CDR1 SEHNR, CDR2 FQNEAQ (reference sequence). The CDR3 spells CASSNGGRVRNEQFF. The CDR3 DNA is TGTGCCAGCAGCAACGGGGGGCGTGTTAGGAATGAGCAGTTCTTC.

The CDR3 reads CASSEGGLYTGELFF. The CDR3 DNA reads TGTGCCAGCAGTGAAGGGGGACTTTACACCGGGGAGCTGTTTTTT. The genes are TRBV25-1 and TRBJ2-2, with D possibly TRBD2 on 6 matching bases. The germline CDR1 and CDR2 sequences are MGHDK and SYGVNS. CDR3 size: 15 residues. V lost 2 bases and J 3 bases, leaving 10 bases between the germline ends.

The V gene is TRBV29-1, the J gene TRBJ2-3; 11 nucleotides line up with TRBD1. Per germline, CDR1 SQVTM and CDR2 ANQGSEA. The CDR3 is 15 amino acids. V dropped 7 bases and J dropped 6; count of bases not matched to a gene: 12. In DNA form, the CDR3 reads TGCAGCGCAAACCCGCCGGGACAGGGGGTTGATACGCAGTATTTT. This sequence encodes CSANPPGQGVDTQYF.

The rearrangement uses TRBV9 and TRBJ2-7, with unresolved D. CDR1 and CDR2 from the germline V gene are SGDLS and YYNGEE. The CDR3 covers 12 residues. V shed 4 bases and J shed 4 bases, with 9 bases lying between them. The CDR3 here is CASSPDRYEQYF. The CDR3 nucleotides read TGTGCCAGCAGCCCCGATAGGTACGAGCAGTACTTC.

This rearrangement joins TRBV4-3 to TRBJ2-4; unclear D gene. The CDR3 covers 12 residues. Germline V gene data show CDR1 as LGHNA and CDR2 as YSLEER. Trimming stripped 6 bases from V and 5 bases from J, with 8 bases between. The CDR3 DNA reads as TGCGCCAGCAGTGGCTGGGAAAACATTCAGTACTTC. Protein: CASSGWENIQYF.